These 28 T cell receptor beta chains were all obtained from the same sample, sequenced in a study of T cells in Graves' hyperthyroidism and ophthalmopathy. Amplified regions were TCR beta CDR3 sequences from RNA transcripts. In the first-round RT-PCR of the TCR CDR3, the HTBI primer set was used. TCRdb independently ran MiXCR on the multiplex PCR reads; one entry per CDR3 protein. The data contain under 300,000 distinct CDR3 sequences, about 15% of them singletons. The sample consisted of blood. These receptors all stem from a woman aged 50 to 60 with Graves' hyperthyroidism that later progressed to Graves' ophthalmopathy.

This clonotype has at least ten counts. The V call is TRBV12-3 or TRBV12-4, the J call TRBJ1-1, with TRBD1 matching over 10 bases. J lost 5 bases, V lost 5 bases, and 8 bases had no gene match. The length of the CDR3 is 15 residues. The CDR3: CASSETGGWGTEAFF. The CDR3 nucleotides read TGTGCCAGCAGTGAGACAGGGGGCTGGGGGACTGAAGCTTTCTTT.

The sample holds many counts of this clonotype. The chain combines TRBV2 with TRBJ2-3, with TRBD2 matching over 11 bases. The CDR3 is 16 amino acids. The germline V gene has CDR1 SNHLY and CDR2 FYNNEI. V dropped 6 bases and J dropped 2; count of bases not matched to a gene: 7. The CDR3 spells CASRNGLAGATDTQYF. Here the CDR3 DNA reads TGTGCCAGCAGAAATGGACTAGCGGGCGCCACAGATACGCAGTATTTT.

This clonotype was observed at least ten times. The genes are TRBV5-1 and TRBJ2-3; D might be TRBD1 (5 bases). CDR3 length equals 12 residues. Germline V gives CDR1 SGHRS, CDR2 YFSETQ. V was shortened by 4 bases and J by 6 bases, with 9 bases between the two germline ends. CDR3 loop: CASSDQGDTQYF. The CDR3 coding sequence is TGCGCCAGCAGCGATCAGGGCGATACGCAGTATTTT.

There are many counts of this clonotype. The CDR3 DNA reads as TGTGCCAGCAGCCCCGGGCTAAGGCACAATGAGCAGTTCTTC. Amino acids: CASSPGLRHNEQFF. The genes are TRBV7-9 and TRBJ2-1; D is undetermined. Trimming stripped 5 bases from V and 5 bases from J, with 13 bases between. This CDR3 comprises 14 residues. Germline CDR1 SEHNR, CDR2 FQNEAQ (reference sequence).

The sample holds many counts of this clonotype. This chain connects TRBV28 to TRBJ1-4; D possibly corresponds to TRBD1 (5 bases). The CDR3 extends over 15 amino acids. Between the trimmed V and J ends, which lost 2 bases and 3 bases, there was a span of 10 bases. Germline lookup yields CDR1 MDHEN and CDR2 SYDVKM. The CDR3 region has the DNA TGTGCCAGCAGTTTAGGCCAGGGAGCTAATGAAAAACTGTTTTTT. This translates into CASSLGQGANEKLFF.

In regard to this clonotype: This sequence may be a read error, since a much larger clone differs from it by one base. The chain uses TRBV5-1 and TRBJ2-1, with a weak D call TRBD2 (5 bases). Trimming shortened V by 0 bases and J by 6 bases, and 10 bases separated the two germline ends. CDR1 SGHRS and CDR2 YFSETQ come from the germline V gene. The CDR3 covers 14 residues. CDR3 sequence (DNA): TGCGCCAGCAGCTTGGTGGGAGAGGGCAATGAGCAGTTCTTC. It is translated as CASSLVGEGNEQFF.

The chain links TRBV7-8 to TRBJ1-1; the D is unclear. CDR1 and CDR2 from the germline V gene are SGHVS and FQNEAQ. The CDR3 contains 15 residues. The germline V and J ends were trimmed by 5 bases and 0 bases, with 13 bases remaining between them. CDR3 in DNA: TGTGCCAGCAGCATCAGTATGGATATGAACACTGAAGCTTTCTTT. Translation gives CASSISMDMNTEAFF.

This chain connects TRBV7-9 to TRBJ2-3; 7 bases are a match to TRBD1. The germline V gene encodes CDR1 SEHNR and CDR2 FQNEAQ (reference sequence). The CDR3 extends over 14 amino acids. J was trimmed by 4 bases and V by 5 bases; bases with no gene match: 6. The CDR3 bases are TGTGCCAGCAGCAATAACAGGGGCGCAGATACGCAGTATTTT. Translation gives CASSNNRGADTQYF.

About this clonotype itself: Its ends do not fully match the called genes, so a read error is possible. The genes are TRBV7-7 and TRBJ2-5; D not resolved. Germline CDR1 reads SSHAT; CDR2 reads FNYEAQ (reference sequence). The CDR3 is 14 residues long. The CDR3 loop reads CASSFAGPQETQYF. The DNA for the CDR3 is TGTGCTAGCAGCTTTGCCGGGCCTCAAGAGACCCAGTACTTC.

This clonotype appeared many times. CDR3 loop: CASSFDSYEQYF. The CDR3 DNA reads TGTGCCAGCAGCTTTGACAGCTACGAGCAGTACTTC. V usage is TRBV5-5 and J usage is TRBJ2-7, with a tentative D call TRBD1 (5 bases). The CDR3 length is 12 residues. The V and J ends lost 2 bases and 3 bases respectively, with 6 bases between them. From germline, CDR1 is SGHKS and CDR2 YYEKEE (reference sequence).

This clonotype was seen repeatedly, ten times or more. J is TRBJ1-1 and V is TRBV11-2, with D unclear. Between the trimmed V and J ends, which lost 1 base and 0 bases, there was a span of 6 bases. CDR3 length: 14 amino acids. CDR1 and CDR2 from the germline V gene are SGHAT and FQNNGV. The CDR3 protein is CASSLGLMNTEAFF. The CDR3 DNA is TGTGCCAGCAGCTTAGGACTGATGAACACTGAAGCTTTCTTT.

This clonotype has at least ten counts. The CDR3 sequence is CSCSLGVNDEQFF. The CDR3 nucleotides are TGCAGCTGTAGTCTGGGGGTTAACGATGAGCAGTTCTTC. This chain joins TRBV29-1 and TRBJ2-1, with D possibly called TRBD1 or TRBD2 (5 bases each). The CDR3 consists of 13 residues. V lost 8 bases and J lost 8, with 19 bases in between. CDR1 SQVTM and CDR2 ANQGSEA come from the germline V gene.

CDR3 nucleotides: TGTGCCAGCAGCTTAGAAGGGGCCGGGTTTTTCGGCTACACCTTC. Translating it yields CASSLEGAGFFGYTF. The chain carries TRBV7-9 and TRBJ1-2; D is possibly TRBD1 (5 bases). Trimming left V 1 base short and J 8 bases short, with 17 bases between. The CDR3 has 15 residues. Germline lookup yields CDR1 SEHNR and CDR2 FQNEAQ (reference sequence).

Of note for this clonotype: The DNA is left out, because the CDR3 cannot be placed on it with certainty; the CDR3 is given as TCRdb lists it. This chain uses TRBV28 with TRBJ1-1; the table assigns TRBD1, which was not confirmed against the DNA. From germline, CDR1 is MDHEN and CDR2 SYDVKM. The CDR3 length equals 22 residues, ends included. The CDR3 sequence is CASSLYICSARQGRRENTEAFF.

This clonotype has at least ten counts. The chain is built from TRBV24-1 and TRBJ2-4, with D hard to call. V was trimmed by 1 base and J by 1 base, leaving 4 bases between them. CDR3 length: 14 amino acids. In germline, CDR1 is KGHDR, CDR2 SFDVKD. CDR3 sequence (DNA): TGTGCCACCAGTGATTTAGCGGCCAAAAACATTCAGTACTTC. As protein: CATSDLAAKNIQYF.

This clonotype was picked up many times. The CDR3 nucleotides are TGCGCCAGCAGCTTGGCCCCAGGGGCCGGCACTGAAGCTTTCTTT. Translating it yields CASSLAPGAGTEAFF. The chain combines TRBV5-1 with TRBJ1-1, with TRBD1 as a possible D gene (6 bases). The CDR3 has 15 amino acids. Germline CDR1 SGHRS, CDR2 YFSETQ. V lost 0 bases to trimming and J lost 4 bases, with 13 bases between them.

This clonotype was observed many times. CDR3 in DNA: TGCAGTTTATCTGAGACAGGGGGTGATTCACCCCTCCACTTT. Translating it yields CSLSETGGDSPLHF. The chain employs TRBV20-1 and TRBJ1-6, with 9 bases that match TRBD1. J lost 8 bases, V lost 8 bases, and 10 bases had no gene match. This CDR3 has 14 residues. The germline CDR1 and CDR2 sequences are DFQATT and SNEGSKA (reference sequence).

The table lists this clonotype with many counts. V gene TRBV18 combines with J gene TRBJ2-7, with TRBD1 matching over 9 bases. V shed 2 bases and J 7 bases; nucleotides not matched to a gene: 9. This CDR3 is built from 15 residues. Germline V gene data show CDR1 as KGHSH and CDR2 as LQKENI. CDR3 residues: CASSPGTGPVGEQYF. The CDR3 bases are TGTGCCAGCTCACCAGGGACAGGGCCAGTGGGGGAGCAGTACTTC.

This clonotype was detected many times. The V call is TRBV12-3 or TRBV12-4, the J call TRBJ2-1, with D perhaps matching TRBD1 (6 bases). The CDR3 extends over 13 amino acids. Trimming took 7 bases from V and 4 from J, leaving 11 bases between them. CDR3: CASIPTGYNEQFF. DNA for the CDR3: TGTGCCAGCATCCCGACAGGTTACAATGAGCAGTTCTTC.

The J gene is TRBJ2-6, the V gene TRBV4-1; D is possibly TRBD1 or TRBD2 (6 bases each). V was cut by 3 bases and J by 2 bases, with 17 bases left in between. Per the germline V gene, CDR1 is MGHRA and CDR2 is YSYEKL. CDR3 length equals 18 residues. The CDR3 sequence is CASSHLTGRQAGANVLTF. The CDR3 bases are TGCGCCAGCAGCCACCTAACAGGGAGGCAGGCTGGGGCCAACGTCCTGACTTTC.

This clonotype was observed at least ten times. The chain is built from TRBV28 and TRBJ2-7; 14 bases are a match to TRBD2. V lost 3 bases to trimming and J lost 7 bases; unmatched junction nucleotides: 5. In germline, CDR1 is MDHEN, CDR2 SYDVKM. The length of the CDR3 is 15 residues. In DNA, the CDR3 is TGTGCCAGCAGTTTTCACGGACTAGCGGGAGGAGAGCAGTACTTC. Protein product: CASSFHGLAGGEQYF.

This clonotype appeared a few times. The chain couples TRBV7-9 to TRBJ2-1, with D possibly matching TRBD2 (6 bases). The CDR3 is made up of 15 amino acids. The V end was cut by 5 bases, the J end by 5 bases, with 16 bases between. The germline gives CDR1 SEHNR, CDR2 FQNEAQ (reference sequence). The CDR3: CASSQVSSGDNEQFF. CDR3 DNA: TGTGCCAGCAGCCAGGTGTCTTCGGGGGACAATGAGCAGTTCTTC.

This clonotype has a handful of counts. The chain employs TRBV4-1 and TRBJ2-5; D call uncertain. The germline V gene has CDR1 MGHRA and CDR2 YSYEKL. V was shortened by 4 bases and J by 3 bases, with 12 bases between the two germline ends. The CDR3 totals 14 residues. The CDR3 nucleotides are TGCGCCAGCAGCCGCACTTGGGGTAAAGAGACCCAGTACTTC. It codes for CASSRTWGKETQYF.

This clonotype was detected many times. The chain joins TRBV12-3 or TRBV12-4 to TRBJ1-3; the D is unclear. V lost 3 bases and J 0 bases, leaving 6 bases between the germline ends. This CDR3 has 14 residues. The chain's CDR3 is CASSFSSSGNTIYF. The CDR3 bases are TGTGCCAGCAGTTTTTCAAGCTCTGGAAACACCATATATTTT.

This clonotype was seen at least ten times. This sequence joins TRBV20-1 and TRBJ2-1, with no clear D. Germline V gives CDR1 DFQATT, CDR2 SNEGSKA (reference sequence). Trimming left V 3 bases short and J 4 bases short, with 7 bases between. The CDR3 consists of 12 residues. CDR3 amino acids: CSASSEYNEQFF. The CDR3, as DNA: TGCAGTGCTAGTTCGGAGTACAATGAGCAGTTCTTC.

V usage is TRBV5-6 and J usage is TRBJ1-3; no firm D call. V lost 4 bases, J lost 0 bases, and 11 bases lay in between. CDR3 size: 15 residues. From germline, CDR1 is SGHDT and CDR2 YYEEEE. The DNA for the CDR3 is TGTGCCAGCAGCCCCCTGAAGAGCTCTGGAAACACCATATATTTT. Translation gives CASSPLKSSGNTIYF.

This clonotype came up a few times. This rearrangement joins TRBV19 to TRBJ2-1, with 7 positions matching TRBD2. J gave up 6 bases and V 3 bases, and 5 bases lay outside the gene matches. This CDR3 is built from 14 residues. Germline V gene lookup returns CDR1 LNHDA and CDR2 SQIVND (reference sequence). The DNA of the CDR3 is TGTGCCAGTAGTATTCAGCGGGGCTCCAATGAGCAGTTCTTC. Protein: CASSIQRGSNEQFF. Full variable domain (missing parts from reference TRBV19 and TRBJ2-1): DGGITQSPKYLFRKEGQNVTLSCEQNLNHDAMYWYRQDPGQGLRLIYYSQIVNDFQKGDIAEGYSVSREKKESFPLTVTSAQKNPTAFYLCASSIQRGSNEQFFGPGTRLTVL.

In this sample, this clonotype turned up many times. The gene calls are TRBV28 and TRBJ2-1, with TRBD2 matching over 9 bases. The CDR3 runs to 15 residues. Looked up from germline, CDR1 is MDHEN and CDR2 is SYDVKM. V lost 5 bases, J lost 9 bases, and 11 bases stayed unmatched. CDR3 DNA: TGTGCCAGCAGTCGGACTAGCGAGAACGGTGGTGAGCAGTTCTTC. Its protein product is CASSRTSENGGEQFF.